This T cell receptor (beta chain) was sequenced during a study of CD4+ T cells in melanoma. Notes on the study in general: A reported correlation linked neoantigen-specific CD4+ T cells to CD8+, macrophage and B cell function. Diverse differentiation states were reported for melanoma neoantigen-specific CD4+ T cells.

This CDR3 contains 14 residues. Germline V gene sequence: CDR1 SGHTS, CDR2 YDEGEE. V was cut by 1 base and J by 3 bases, with 10 bases left in between. This clone has a single count. Its target is unknown. Within the sample, other DNA sequences also encode this same CDR3. TCRdb keeps only in-frame clones here, not all; method: immunoSEQ multiplex PCR. The sample records 20,000 to 25,000 clones, just under 80% being singletons. The rearrangement joins TRBV5-8 to TRBJ1-1; tentative D call: TRBD1 (6 bases). This TCR derives from a human donor with melanoma. The CDR3 spells CASSLRGADTEAFF. CDR3 coding DNA: TGTGCCAGCAGCTTGAGGGGGGCTGACACTGAAGCTTTCTTT.